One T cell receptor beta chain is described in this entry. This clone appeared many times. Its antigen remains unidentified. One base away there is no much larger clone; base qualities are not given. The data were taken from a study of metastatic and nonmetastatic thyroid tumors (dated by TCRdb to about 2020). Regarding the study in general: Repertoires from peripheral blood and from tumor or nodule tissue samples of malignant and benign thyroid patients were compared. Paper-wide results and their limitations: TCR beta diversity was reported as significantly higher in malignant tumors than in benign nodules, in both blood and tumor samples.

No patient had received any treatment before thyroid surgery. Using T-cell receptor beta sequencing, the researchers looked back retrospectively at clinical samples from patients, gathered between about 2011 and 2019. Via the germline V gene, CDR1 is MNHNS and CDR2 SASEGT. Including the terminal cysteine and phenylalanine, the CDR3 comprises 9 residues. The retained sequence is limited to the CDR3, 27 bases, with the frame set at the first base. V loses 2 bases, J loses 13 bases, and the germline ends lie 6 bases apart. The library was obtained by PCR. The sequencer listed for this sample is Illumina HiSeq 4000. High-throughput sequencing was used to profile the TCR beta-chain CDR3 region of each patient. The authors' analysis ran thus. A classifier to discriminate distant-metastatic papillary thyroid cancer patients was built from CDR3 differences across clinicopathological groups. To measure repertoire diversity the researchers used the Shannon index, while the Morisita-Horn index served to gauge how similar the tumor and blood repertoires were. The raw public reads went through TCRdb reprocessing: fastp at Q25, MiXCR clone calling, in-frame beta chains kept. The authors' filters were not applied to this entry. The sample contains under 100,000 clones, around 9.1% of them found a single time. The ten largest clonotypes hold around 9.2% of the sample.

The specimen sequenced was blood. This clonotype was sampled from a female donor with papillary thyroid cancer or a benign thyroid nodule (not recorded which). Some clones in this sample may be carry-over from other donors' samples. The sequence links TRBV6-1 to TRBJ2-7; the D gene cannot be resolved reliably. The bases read TGTGCCAGCAGTGAAAGGCCTTACTTC. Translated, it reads CASSERPYF.